This T cell receptor (beta chain) was observed in a study of OX40 agonist ivuxolimab in advanced cancers. About the study: Prior anti-PD-1, anti-PD-L1 or anti-CTLA-4 therapy was allowed; 40% had some. General study points: The mean number of expanded clones was higher in CD8+ T cells than in CD4+.

The method was immunoSEQ multiplex PCR; TCRdb's version includes in-frame clones alone and lacks a portion of them. The table includes fewer than 85,000 clones, around four fifths detected once. As regards this clone: Its antigen is undetermined. This specimen includes other DNA sequences encoding the same CDR3.

The V and J ends lost 4 bases and 0 bases respectively, with 8 bases between them. CDR1 and CDR2 (germline): SGDLS, YYNGEE. The CDR3 extends over 14 amino acids. This specimen consisted of CD4+ or CD8+ T cells sorted from blood, obtained in a trial of the OX40 agonist ivuxolimab. This sequence was found in an adult with an advanced solid tumor such as melanoma, head and neck, liver or kidney cancer. The rearrangement links TRBV9 to TRBJ1-3; unclear D gene. CDR3 in amino acids: CASSPLGSGNTIYF. DNA for the CDR3: TGTGCCAGCAGCCCACTAGGCTCTGGAAACACCATATATTTT.